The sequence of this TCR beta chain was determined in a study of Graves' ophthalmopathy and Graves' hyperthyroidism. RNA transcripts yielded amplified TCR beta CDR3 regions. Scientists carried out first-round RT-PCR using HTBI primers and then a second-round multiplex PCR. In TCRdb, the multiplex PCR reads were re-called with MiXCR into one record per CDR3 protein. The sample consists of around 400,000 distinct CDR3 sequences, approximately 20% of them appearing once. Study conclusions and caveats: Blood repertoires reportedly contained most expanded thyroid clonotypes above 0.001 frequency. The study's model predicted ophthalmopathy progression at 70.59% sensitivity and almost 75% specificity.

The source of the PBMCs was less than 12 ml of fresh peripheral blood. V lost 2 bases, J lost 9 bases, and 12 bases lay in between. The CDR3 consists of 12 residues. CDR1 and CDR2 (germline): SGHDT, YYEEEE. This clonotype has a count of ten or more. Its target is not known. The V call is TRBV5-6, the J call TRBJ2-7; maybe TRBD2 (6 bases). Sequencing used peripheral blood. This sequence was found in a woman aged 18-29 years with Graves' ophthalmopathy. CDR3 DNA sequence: TGTGCCAGCAGCTTTGGGACCGGGGGGCAGTACTTC. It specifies CASSFGTGGQYF.